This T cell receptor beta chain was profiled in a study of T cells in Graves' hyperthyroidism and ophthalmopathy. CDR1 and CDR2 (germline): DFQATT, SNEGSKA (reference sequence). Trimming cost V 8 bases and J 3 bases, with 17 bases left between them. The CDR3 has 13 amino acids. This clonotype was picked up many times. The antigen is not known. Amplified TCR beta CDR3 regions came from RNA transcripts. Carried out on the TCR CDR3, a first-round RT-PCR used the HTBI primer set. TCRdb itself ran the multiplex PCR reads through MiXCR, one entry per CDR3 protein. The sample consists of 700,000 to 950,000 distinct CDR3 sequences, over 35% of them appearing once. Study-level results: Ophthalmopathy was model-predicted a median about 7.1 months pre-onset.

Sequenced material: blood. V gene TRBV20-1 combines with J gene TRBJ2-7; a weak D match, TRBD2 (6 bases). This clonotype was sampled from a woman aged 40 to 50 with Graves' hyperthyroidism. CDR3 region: CSSRGASDYEQYF. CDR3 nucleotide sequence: TGCAGTTCTCGCGGGGCTAGCGACTACGAGCAGTACTTC.